This TCR beta chain was documented in a study of T cell responses to AZD1222 COVID-19 vaccine. Overall study results and limits: With dominance at 160-218 and 743-854, vaccine-associated CD4 TCRs spanned spike.

This clone was seen just once. The antigen remains unidentified. TCRdb's table, derived via immunoSEQ multiplex PCR, lists solely in-frame clones and lacks some. The sample shows some 79,000 clones, 60% to 85% of them seen only once. Here the sequenced sample was peripheral blood, taken 28 days after the second AZD1222 dose. The TCR originated in an adult who received the AZD1222 COVID-19 vaccine.

The DNA for the CDR3 is TGTGCCAGCAGTTACTCGAGTGAGACCCAGTACTTC. This sequence encodes CASSYSSETQYF. The chain employs TRBV6-6 and TRBJ2-5; no reliable D call. The V end lost 0 bases, the J end lost 5 bases, and 4 bases lay between the germline ends. Germline assignment: CDR1 MNHNY and CDR2 SVGAGI (reference sequence). The CDR3 runs 12 residues.